A single sample is the source of the 13 T cell receptor beta chains below, sequenced in a study of tissue T cells after allogeneic stem cell transplantation. Sequencing used immunoSEQ multiplex PCR; TCRdb keeps in-frame clones, though not all of them. The sample has roughly 50,000 clones; around 70% are singletons. The sequencing input was sorted cells pooled from one or two spleens. These TCRs come from a pool of C57BL/6 mice in good health.

Note on this clone: Mouse gene names apply. Read sequence stops 1 residue before the CDR3 end, and the germline J gene provides the missing end. The V gene is TRBV3, the J gene TRBJ1-3; D call uncertain. V lost 4 bases and J lost 0, with 4 bases in between. CDR1 is SNHLY and CDR2 is FYNGKV in the germline V gene (reference sequence). The CDR3 runs to 13 residues. This chain's CDR3 is CASSSDSGNTLYF. The CDR3 DNA, read in part, is TGTGCCAGCAGCTCTGATTCTGGAAATACGCTCTAT.

Note on this clone: All gene names here are mouse names. The CDR3 goes on 1 residue after the read ends, and that part is filled in from the germline J gene. The rearrangement links TRBV14 to TRBJ2-5; weak D call: TRBD2 (5 bases). V was pared by 2 bases and J by 4 bases, with 8 bases between. CDR1 and CDR2 from the germline V gene are SGHDT and FRDEAV. The CDR3 is 13 amino acids. CDR3 amino acids: CASSFVGKDTQYF. CDR3 DNA, as far as it was read: TGTGCCAGCAGTTTTGTGGGGAAAGACACCCAGTAC.

Comment on this clone: The gene names here belong to mouse. The read falls 1 residue short of the CDR3 end, and the missing part is taken from the germline J gene. The chain has TRBV15 and TRBJ2-7; the D gene is possibly TRBD1 (6 bases). This CDR3 contains 13 residues. The V gene's germline CDR1 is SGHND and CDR2 FRSKSL. V lost 2 bases and J 3 bases, leaving 8 bases between the germline ends. The CDR3 is CASSLRDNYEQYF. CDR3 DNA, as far as it was read: TGTGCCAGCAGTTTAAGGGACAACTATGAACAGTAC. The full variable domain, rest sourced from reference TRBV15 and TRBJ2-7, is DAGVTQTPRHEVAEKGQTIILKCEPVSGHNDLFWYRQTKIQGLELLSYFRSKSLMEDGGAFKDRFKAEMLNSSFSTLKIQPTEPKDSAVYLCASSLRDNYEQYFGPGTRLTVL.

Notes on this clone: Genes and germline come from the mouse. The CDR3 end lies 1 residue beyond the end of the read and is filled in from the germline J gene. The chain combines TRBV14 with TRBJ1-4; 10 positions agree with TRBD1. CDR3 length equals 17 residues. CDR1 and CDR2 from the germline V gene are SGHDT and FRDEAV. Trimming cost V 0 bases and J 1 base; bases outside gene matches: 3. The CDR3 spells CASSFSGTGASNERLFF. The part of the CDR3 DNA that was read is TGTGCCAGCAGTTTCTCCGGGACAGGGGCTTCCAACGAAAGATTATTT.

A note on this clone: The germline and genes are mouse ones. The sequenced fragment ends 1 residue before the CDR3 boundary, so the rest is inferred from the germline J gene. The chain employs TRBV12-1 and TRBJ2-2, with 9 bases identical to TRBD1. This CDR3 is 16 amino acids long. Germline V gene sequence: CDR1 SGHSN, CDR2 HYEKVE. With 2 bases clipped from V and 5 bases from J, the junction kept 8 bases outside the gene matches. The CDR3 here is CASSPLDRGGTGQLYF. Partial CDR3 DNA: TGTGCCAGCTCTCCCTTGGACAGGGGAGGAACCGGGCAGCTCTAC.

A note on this clone: The genes and germline here are from mouse. The read falls 1 residue short of the CDR3 end, and the missing part is taken from the germline J gene. This chain connects TRBV13-2 to TRBJ1-5; D might be TRBD1 (5 bases). The CDR3 has 13 residues. V dropped 2 bases and J dropped 4 bases, with 7 bases sitting between them. CDR1 is NNHNN, CDR2 SYGAGS, per germline (reference sequence). The CDR3 is CASGDGQNQAPLF. CDR3 bases read: TGTGCCAGCGGTGACGGACAAAACCAGGCTCCGCTT.

On this clone: The genes and germline here are from mouse. The CDR3 goes on 1 residue after the read ends, and that part is filled in from the germline J gene. This sequence joins TRBV16 and TRBJ2-5, with 8 positions matching TRBD2. The V and J ends lost 0 bases and 6 bases, in that order; junction bases with no gene match: 2. This CDR3 has 14 amino acids. The germline gives CDR1 SGHSA, CDR2 FRNQAP. CDR3 amino acids: CASSLDNWGDTQYF. The sequenced CDR3 bases are TGTGCAAGCAGCTTAGATAACTGGGGGGACACCCAGTAC.

With respect to this clone: The genes and germline here are from mouse. The CDR3 end is not reached by the read, which stops 1 residue before it; the germline J gene fills it in. This chain joins TRBV5 and TRBJ2-1, with a tentative D call TRBD1 (7 bases). The CDR3 has 13 residues. V was clipped by 0 bases and J by 11 bases, with 11 bases between them. From germline, CDR1 is LGHNA and CDR2 YNLKQL (reference sequence). Here the CDR3 reads CASSQDRGGKQFF. The part of the CDR3 DNA that was read is TGTGCCAGCAGCCAAGATAGAGGGGGCAAGCAGTTC.

Points on this clone: The genes and germline here are from mouse. The sequence runs out 1 residue before the end of the CDR3; the remainder is reconstructed from the germline J gene. The rearrangement uses TRBV26 and TRBJ2-1; the D gene could be TRBD1 or TRBD2 (5 bases each). CDR3 length: 14 amino acids. Trimming removed 2 bases from V and 6 bases from J, with 11 bases in between. The germline CDR1 and CDR2 sequences are KGHPV and FQNQEV (reference sequence). Partial CDR3 DNA: TGTGCCAGCAGTCTGGAGGGGCAGGGTGCTGAGCAGTTC. Residues: CASSLEGQGAEQF. The entire CDR3 protein is CASSLEGQGAEQFF.

A word on this clone: Here the gene names and germline are mouse. The read stops 1 residue short of the end of the CDR3; the missing end is completed from the germline J gene. The chain links TRBV17 to TRBJ2-7, with D possibly matching TRBD1 (6 bases). CDR3 length equals 14 residues. In germline, CDR1 is MNHDT, CDR2 YYDKIL. V lost 5 bases and J 0 bases, leaving 11 bases between the germline ends. The chain's CDR3 is CASSLRDISYEQYF. The CDR3 DNA, read in part, is TGTGCTAGCAGTCTCCGGGACATCTCCTATGAACAGTAC. Full variable domain (missing parts from reference TRBV17 and TRBJ2-7): DTTVKQNPRYKLARVGKPVNLICSQTMNHDTMYWYQKKPNQAPKLLLFYYDKILNREADTFEKFQSSRPNNSFCSLYIGSAGLEYSAMYLCASSLRDISYEQYFGPGTRLTVL.

In the case of this clone: The listed genes are named as in mouse. From the germline J gene comes the end of the CDR3, since the read stops 1 residue before it. The chain couples TRBV26 to TRBJ2-3; D unresolved. CDR1 and CDR2 (germline): KGHPV, FQNQEV (reference sequence). This CDR3 spans 13 amino acids. The V end was cut by 7 bases, the J end by 3 bases, with 11 bases between. Partial CDR3 DNA: TGTGCCAGCACCGGGAGAGGGGCAGAAACGCTGTAT. Translation gives CASTGRGAETLY. The full CDR3 protein is CASTGRGAETLYF. The entire variable domain, with the rest obtained from reference TRBV26 and TRBJ2-3, is as follows: NSKVIQTPRYLVKGQGQKAKMRCIPEKGHPVVFWYQQNKNNEFKFLINFQNQEVLQQIDMTEKRFSAECPSNSPCSLEIQSSEAGDSALYLCASTGRGAETLYFGSGTRLTVL.

The sample holds a few counts of this clone. Gene names follow the mouse nomenclature. The sequenced fragment ends 1 residue before the CDR3 boundary, so the rest is inferred from the germline J gene. This rearrangement joins TRBV23 to TRBJ1-2; the table calls TRBD1, which could not be checked here. This CDR3 region has 15 residues. Germline V CDR1 and CDR2: KGHTA, FQNQQP. The sequenced CDR3 bases are TGCTCCAGCAGTCAATCGACAGGAGCAAACTCCGACTACACC. Translated: CSSSQSTGANSDYT. The complete CDR3 reads CSSSQSTGANSDYTF.

A note on this clone: Mouse gene names apply. Read sequence stops 1 residue before the CDR3 end, and the germline J gene provides the missing end. The V call is TRBV5, the J call TRBJ2-3; no clear D gene. The CDR3 contains 13 residues. The V gene's germline CDR1 is LGHNA and CDR2 YNLKQL (reference sequence). Trimming removed 4 bases at V and 0 bases at J, with 5 bases between. The CDR3 is CASSLSSAETLYF. The CDR3 bases that were read are TGTGCCAGCAGCCTCAGTAGTGCAGAAACGCTGTAT.